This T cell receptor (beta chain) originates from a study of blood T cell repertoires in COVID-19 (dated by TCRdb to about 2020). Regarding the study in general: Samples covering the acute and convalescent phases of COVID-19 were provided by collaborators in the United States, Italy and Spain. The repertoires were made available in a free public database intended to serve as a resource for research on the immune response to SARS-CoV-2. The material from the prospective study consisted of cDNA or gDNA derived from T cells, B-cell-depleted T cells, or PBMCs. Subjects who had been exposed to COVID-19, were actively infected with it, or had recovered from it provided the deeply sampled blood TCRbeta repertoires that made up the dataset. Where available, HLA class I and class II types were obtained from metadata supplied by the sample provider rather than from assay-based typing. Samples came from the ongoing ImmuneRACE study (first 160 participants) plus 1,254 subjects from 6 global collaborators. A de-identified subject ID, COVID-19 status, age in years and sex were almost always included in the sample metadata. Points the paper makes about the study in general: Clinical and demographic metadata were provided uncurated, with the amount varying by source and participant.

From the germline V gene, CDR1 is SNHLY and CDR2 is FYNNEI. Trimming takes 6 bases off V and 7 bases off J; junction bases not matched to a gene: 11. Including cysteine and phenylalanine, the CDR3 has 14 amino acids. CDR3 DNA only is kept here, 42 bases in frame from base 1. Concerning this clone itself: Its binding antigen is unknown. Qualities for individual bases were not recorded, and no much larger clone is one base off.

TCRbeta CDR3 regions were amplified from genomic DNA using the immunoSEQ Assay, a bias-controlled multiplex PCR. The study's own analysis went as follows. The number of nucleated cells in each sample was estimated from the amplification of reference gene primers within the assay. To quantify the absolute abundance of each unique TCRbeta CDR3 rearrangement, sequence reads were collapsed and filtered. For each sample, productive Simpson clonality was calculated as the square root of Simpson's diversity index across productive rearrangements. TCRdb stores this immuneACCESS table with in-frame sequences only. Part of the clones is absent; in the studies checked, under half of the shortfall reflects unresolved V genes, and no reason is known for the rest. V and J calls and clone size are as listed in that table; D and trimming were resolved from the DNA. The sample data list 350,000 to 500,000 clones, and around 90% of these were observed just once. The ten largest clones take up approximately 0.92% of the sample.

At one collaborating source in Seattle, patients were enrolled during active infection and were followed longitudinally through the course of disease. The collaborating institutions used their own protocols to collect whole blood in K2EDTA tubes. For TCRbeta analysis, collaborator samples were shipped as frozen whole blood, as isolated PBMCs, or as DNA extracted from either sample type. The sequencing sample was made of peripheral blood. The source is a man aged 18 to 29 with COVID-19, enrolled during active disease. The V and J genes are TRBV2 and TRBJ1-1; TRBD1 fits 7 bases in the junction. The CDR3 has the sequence CASRRDSLEGEAFF. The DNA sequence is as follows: TGTGCCAGCAGGAGGGACAGCTTGGAGGGTGAAGCTTTCTTT.